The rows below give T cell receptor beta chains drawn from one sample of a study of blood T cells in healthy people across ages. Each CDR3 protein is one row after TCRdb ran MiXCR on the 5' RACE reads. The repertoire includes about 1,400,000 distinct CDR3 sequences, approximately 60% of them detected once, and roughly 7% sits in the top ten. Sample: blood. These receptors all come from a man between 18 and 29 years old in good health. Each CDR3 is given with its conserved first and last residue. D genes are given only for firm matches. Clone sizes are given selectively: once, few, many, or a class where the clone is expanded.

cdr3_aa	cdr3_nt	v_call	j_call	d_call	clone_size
CASSLESGSYEQYF	TGCGCCAGCAGCTTGGAGAGCGGGTCCTACGAGCAGTACTTC	TRBV5-1	TRBJ2-7	-	-
CSGGQETQYF	TGCAGTGGGGGTCAAGAGACCCAGTACTTC	TRBV20-1	TRBJ2-5	-	few
CASSYGTGDVPEAFF	TGTGCCAGCAGTTACGGGACAGGGGACGTTCCTGAAGCTTTCTTT	TRBV11-2	TRBJ1-1	TRBD1	-
CASSRGQGIHEQYF	TGTGCCAGCAGCCGCGGACAGGGGATCCACGAGCAGTACTTC	TRBV4-2	TRBJ2-7	TRBD1	-
CASSQRERYNEQFF	TGTGCCAGCAGTCAGCGGGAGCGGTACAATGAGCAGTTCTTC	TRBV7-9	TRBJ2-1	TRBD2	-
CSARGTGFGSYEQYF	TGCAGTGCTAGGGGGACAGGGTTTGGTTCCTACGAGCAGTACTTC	TRBV20-1	TRBJ2-7	TRBD1	-
CSGGGGKETQYF	TGCAGTGGAGGGGGAGGCAAAGAGACCCAGTACTTC	TRBV29-1	TRBJ2-5	-	few
CSVEGVLSRNYNEQYF	TGCAGCGTTGAGGGAGTACTATCTCGCAACTACAATGAGCAGTACTTC	TRBV29-1	TRBJ2-5	-	-
CATLGSGRGRDTQYF	TGTGCCACCCTAGGAAGCGGGAGAGGAAGGGATACGCAGTATTTT	TRBV6-5	TRBJ2-3	TRBD2	-
CAVQTLYGYTF	TGTGCCGTTCAGACCCTCTATGGCTACACCTTC	TRBV3-1	TRBJ1-2	-	-
CASSQAGGVTADVQYF	TGTGCCAGCAGTCAAGCAGGGGGCGTAACAGCAGATGTGCAGTATTTC	TRBV12-3/TRBV12-4	TRBJ2-3	TRBD1	-
CASSYSTAKGTYEQYF	TGTGCCAGCAGTTACTCGACCGCTAAAGGGACCTACGAGCAGTACTTC	TRBV6-2/TRBV6-3	TRBJ2-7	-	-
CASSFGEHTEAFF	TGTGCCAGCAGTTTCGGAGAGCACACTGAAGCTTTCTTT	TRBV12-3/TRBV12-4	TRBJ1-1	-	-
CASSLGWVQYF	TGTGCCAGCAGCCTCGGTTGGGTGCAGTACTTC	TRBV7-2	TRBJ2-4	-	-
CASSVGITDTQYF	TGCGCCAGCAGTGTGGGAATCACAGATACGCAGTATTTT	TRBV4-3	TRBJ2-3	-	once
CASSPSGTYNEQFF	TGTGCCAGCAGTCCCAGTGGAACATACAATGAGCAGTTCTTC	TRBV7-9	TRBJ2-1	-	-
CASSEAQGAFYGYTF	TGTGCCAGCAGTGAAGCCCAGGGGGCATTCTATGGCTACACCTTC	TRBV6-1	TRBJ1-2	TRBD1	-
CAIKESSLREQYF	TGTGCCATTAAAGAGAGCTCCCTACGAGAGCAGTACTTC	TRBV2	TRBJ2-7	-	-
CSGRDGSYTEAFF	TGCAGCGGCCGGGACGGCAGTTACACTGAAGCTTTCTTT	TRBV29-1	TRBJ1-1	-	once
CASSERQLITDTQYF	TGTGCCAGCAGTGAACGACAGCTAATCACAGATACGCAGTATTTT	TRBV6-1	TRBJ2-3	-	-
CASSLTSVGRYEQYF	TGCGCCAGCAGCCTTACTAGCGTGGGGCGCTACGAGCAGTACTTC	TRBV4-1	TRBJ2-7	TRBD2	few
CASSWDRGRSIYTGELFF	TGTGCCAGCAGTTGGGACAGGGGAAGATCAATTTACACCGGGGAGCTGTTTTTT	TRBV2	TRBJ2-2	TRBD1	few
CASSLEGWGGNEQYF	TGTGCCAGCAGTTTAGAGGGATGGGGGGGGAATGAGCAGTACTTC	TRBV27	TRBJ2-7	TRBD2	-
CASSYATGTGSSYEQYF	TGTGCCAGCAGTTACGCTACCGGGACTGGTAGCTCCTACGAGCAGTACTTC	TRBV6-5	TRBJ2-7	-	-
CSATGQGRSGELFF	TGCAGTGCCACGGGACAGGGAAGGTCCGGGGAGCTGTTTTTT	TRBV20-1	TRBJ2-2	TRBD1	-
CASTRDSNNEQFF	TGCGCCAGCACCAGGGACTCCAATAATGAGCAGTTCTTC	TRBV5-1	TRBJ2-1	-	-
CASGEPFGTGGYNEQFF	TGTGCTAGTGGCGAACCTTTCGGGACAGGAGGCTACAATGAGCAGTTCTTC	TRBV12-5	TRBJ2-1	TRBD1	-
CASSLVPLAGRDEQFF	TGTGCCAGCAGCTTAGTTCCACTAGCGGGAAGAGATGAGCAGTTCTTC	TRBV7-9	TRBJ2-1	TRBD2	few
CASSELVSQTQYF	TGTGCCAGCAGTGAACTAGTTTCCCAGACCCAGTACTTC	TRBV2	TRBJ2-5	-	-
CASSPRGAWTLPEAFF	TGCGCCAGCAGCCCGAGAGGGGCCTGGACACTGCCTGAAGCTTTCTTT	TRBV5-1	TRBJ1-1	-	-
CSARETGGRNEQYF	TGCAGTGCTAGAGAGACAGGGGGACGGAACGAGCAGTACTTC	TRBV20-1	TRBJ2-7	TRBD1	few
CASSQEADRETQYF	TGCGCCAGCAGCCAAGAGGCGGACCGAGAGACCCAGTACTTC	TRBV4-1	TRBJ2-5	-	-
CASSKDLNNRTNEKLFF	TGTGCCAGCAGCAAAGATCTTAATAATAGAACTAATGAAAAACTGTTTTTT	TRBV21-1	TRBJ1-4	-	few
CASSERGDTQYF	TGCGCCAGCAGTGAGCGGGGGGATACGCAGTATTTT	TRBV10-2	TRBJ2-3	-	-
CASSYSVGGVSGTDTQYF	TGTGCCAGCAGTTACTCGGTTGGCGGGGTATCGGGCACAGATACGCAGTATTTT	TRBV6-5	TRBJ2-3	-	-
CASNSGGNSPLHF	TGTGCCAGCAATTCGGGGGGTAATTCACCCCTCCACTTT	TRBV9	TRBJ1-6	-	-
CSARPPPLVAKNIQYF	TGCAGTGCTAGACCGCCACCGCTCGTAGCCAAAAACATTCAGTACTTC	TRBV20-1	TRBJ2-4	-	-
CSVKGVVHNEQFF	TGCAGCGTTAAAGGGGTCGTCCACAATGAGCAGTTCTTC	TRBV29-1	TRBJ2-1	-	few
CASSFTPGTSGSYEQYF	TGTGCCAGCAGCTTTACCCCTGGGACTAGCGGGAGCTACGAGCAGTACTTC	TRBV7-9	TRBJ2-7	TRBD2	-
CSATEGTGPRIAKNIQYF	TGCAGTGCAACAGAAGGGACAGGCCCCCGTATAGCCAAAAACATTCAGTACTTC	TRBV20-1	TRBJ2-4	TRBD1	-
CASSSELQETQYF	TGTGCCAGCAGTTCGGAACTACAAGAGACCCAGTACTTC	TRBV27	TRBJ2-5	-	-
CATSYSGARTRDTQYF	TGTGCCACCAGCTATTCCGGGGCCAGGACTCGAGATACGCAGTATTTT	TRBV15	TRBJ2-3	-	-
CASRGAFNEQFF	TGTGCCAGCAGAGGGGCTTTCAATGAGCAGTTCTTC	TRBV28	TRBJ2-1	-	-
CASSRYLAGVVDTQYF	TGCGCCAGCAGCCGATATCTAGCGGGAGTGGTAGATACGCAGTATTTT	TRBV5-1	TRBJ2-3	TRBD2	-
CASSQPGGTEAFF	TGCGCCAGCAGCCAACCAGGGGGCACTGAAGCTTTCTTT	TRBV4-1	TRBJ1-1	TRBD1	-
CAWRRTVNTEAFF	TGTGCCTGGAGGAGGACGGTGAACACTGAAGCTTTCTTT	TRBV30	TRBJ1-1	-	-
CASSPELLYEQYF	TGTGCCAGCAGTCCAGAGCTCCTCTACGAGCAGTACTTC	TRBV3-1	TRBJ2-7	-	-